Included here is one T cell receptor beta chain sequence, with context. The target antigen is unknown. This sample stems from a study of cytomegalovirus exposure and HLA in healthy donors. This CDR3 contains 13 residues. V was shortened by 6 bases and J by 1 base, with 9 bases between the two germline ends. Germline V gene lookup returns CDR1 MNHEY and CDR2 SMNVEV (reference sequence). Study outcomes and limitations: Overall, roughly 150 TCR beta chains were annotated as cytomegalovirus-associated. Among the CMV-associated chains, three were confirmed in vitro as specific for CMV antigens.

Clones were read by immunoSEQ multiplex PCR, and TCRdb kept only the in-frame ones, dropping some. This sample yields hundreds of thousands of clones, of which 86% are seen a single time; approximately 0.86% belongs to the top ten. A roughly 120-subject validation cohort, separate from the 666-subject first cohort, supplied the donors. The chain is built from TRBV27 and TRBJ1-1; D might be TRBD1 (6 bases). Material: PBMCs. The source of this sequence is a woman between 18 and 29 years old in good health and CMV-seronegative. DNA of the CDR3: TGTGCCAGCAGCATGACAGGGAACACTGAAGCTTTCTTT. It translates to CASSMTGNTEAFF.